A single T cell receptor beta chain is shown here with its context. Here immunoSEQ multiplex PCR was the method, and the copy in TCRdb shows in-frame clones only, minus some. The sample carries approximately 92,000 clones, about 82% recorded once. The record originates from a study of a mutant IDH1 vaccine in newly diagnosed glioma. The time point is: baseline, week 1 (first vaccination visit). Treatment meaning: pre-vaccination baseline after standard-of-care therapy. This CDR3 contains 12 residues. Germline assignment: CDR1 MGHRA and CDR2 YSYEKL. Trimming pared 1 base from V and 7 bases from J, leaving 5 bases between.

The clonotype was recovered from a man in his forties with glioma. The sample here was PBMCs, taken from a glioma patient treated with radiotherapy, temozolomide or both. The gene calls are TRBV4-1 and TRBJ2-1; tentatively, D is TRBD2 (5 bases). The CDR3 bases are TGCGCCAGCAGCCAAGCGGGGAATGAGCAGTTCTTC. Amino acids: CASSQAGNEQFF.